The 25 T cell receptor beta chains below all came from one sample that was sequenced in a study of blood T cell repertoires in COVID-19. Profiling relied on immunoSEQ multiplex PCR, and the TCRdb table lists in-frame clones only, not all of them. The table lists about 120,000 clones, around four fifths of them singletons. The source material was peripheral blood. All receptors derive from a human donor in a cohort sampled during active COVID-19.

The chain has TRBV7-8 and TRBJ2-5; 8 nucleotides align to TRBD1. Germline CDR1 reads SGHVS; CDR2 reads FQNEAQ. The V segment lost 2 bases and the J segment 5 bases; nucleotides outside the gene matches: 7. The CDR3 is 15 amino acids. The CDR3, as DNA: TGTGCCAGCAGCTTAAACGCAGGGGGCACGGAGACCCAGTACTTC. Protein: CASSLNAGGTETQYF.

The CDR3 DNA follows: TGTGCCAGCAGTCCGCGGACAGGGGGGGATACGCAGTATTTT. Translated, it gives CASSPRTGGDTQYF. The rearrangement joins TRBV27 to TRBJ2-3; 10 bases are a match to TRBD1. J lost 6 bases, V lost 5 bases, and 5 bases had no gene match. CDR3 length: 14 residues. From germline, CDR1 is MNHEY and CDR2 SMNVEV (reference sequence).

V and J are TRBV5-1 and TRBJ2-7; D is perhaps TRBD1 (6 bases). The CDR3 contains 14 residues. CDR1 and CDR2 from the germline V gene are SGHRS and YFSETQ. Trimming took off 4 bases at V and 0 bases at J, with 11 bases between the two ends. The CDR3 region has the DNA TGCGCCAGCAGCACAGGACAGAGCTCCTACGAGCAGTACTTC. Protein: CASSTGQSSYEQYF.

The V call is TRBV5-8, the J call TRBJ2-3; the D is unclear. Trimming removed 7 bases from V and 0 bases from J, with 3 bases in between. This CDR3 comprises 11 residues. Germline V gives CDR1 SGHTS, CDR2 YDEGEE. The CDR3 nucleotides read TGTGCCAGCTCTAGCACAGATACGCAGTATTTT. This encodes CASSSTDTQYF.

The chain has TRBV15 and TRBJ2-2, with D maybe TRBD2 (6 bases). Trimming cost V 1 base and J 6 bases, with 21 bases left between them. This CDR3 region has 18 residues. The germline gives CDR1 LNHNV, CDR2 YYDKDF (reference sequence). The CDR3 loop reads CATSRGSTSGLSAGELFF. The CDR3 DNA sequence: TGTGCCACCAGCAGAGGCTCAACCTCGGGACTCTCGGCCGGGGAGCTGTTTTTT.

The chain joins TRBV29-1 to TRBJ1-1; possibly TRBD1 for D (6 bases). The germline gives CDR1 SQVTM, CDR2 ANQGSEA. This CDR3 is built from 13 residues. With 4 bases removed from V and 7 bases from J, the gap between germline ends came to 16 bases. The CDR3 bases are TGCAGCGTTGGATCCAGGGGAGCCTATGAAGCTTTCTTT. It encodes CSVGSRGAYEAFF. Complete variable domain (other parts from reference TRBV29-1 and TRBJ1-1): SAVISQKPSRDICQRGTSLTIQCQVDSQVTMMFWYRQQPGQSLTLIATANQGSEATYESGFVIDKFPISRPNLTFSTLTVSNMSPEDSSIYLCSVGSRGAYEAFFGQGTRLTVV.

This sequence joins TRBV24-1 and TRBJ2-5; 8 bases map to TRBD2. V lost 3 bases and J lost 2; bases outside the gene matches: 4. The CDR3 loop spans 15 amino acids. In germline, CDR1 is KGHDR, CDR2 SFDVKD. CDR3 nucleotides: TGTGCCACCAGTGATCCGGGGACTAGACAAGAGACCCAGTACTTC. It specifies CATSDPGTRQETQYF.

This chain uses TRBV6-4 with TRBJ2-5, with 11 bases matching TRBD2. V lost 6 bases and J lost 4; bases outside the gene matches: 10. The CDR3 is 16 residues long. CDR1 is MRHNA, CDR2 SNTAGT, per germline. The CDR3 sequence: CASRPETSGISETQYF. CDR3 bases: TGTGCCAGCAGACCTGAGACTAGCGGGATTTCAGAGACCCAGTACTTC.

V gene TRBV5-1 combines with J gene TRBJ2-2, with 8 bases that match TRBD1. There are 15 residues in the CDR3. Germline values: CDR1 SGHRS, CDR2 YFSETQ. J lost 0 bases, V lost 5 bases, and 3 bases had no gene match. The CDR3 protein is CASRLGQANTGELFF. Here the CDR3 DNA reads TGCGCCAGCAGGCTGGGACAGGCGAACACCGGGGAGCTGTTTTTT.

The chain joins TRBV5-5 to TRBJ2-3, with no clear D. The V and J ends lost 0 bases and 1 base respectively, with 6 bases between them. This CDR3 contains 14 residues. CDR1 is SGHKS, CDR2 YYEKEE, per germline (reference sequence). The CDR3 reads CASSLAQGTDTQYF. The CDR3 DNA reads TGTGCCAGCAGCTTGGCTCAGGGCACAGATACGCAGTATTTT.

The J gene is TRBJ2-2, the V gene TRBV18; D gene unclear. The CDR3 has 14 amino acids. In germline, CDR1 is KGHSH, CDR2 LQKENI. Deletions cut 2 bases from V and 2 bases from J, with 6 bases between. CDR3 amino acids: CASSPNSNTGELFF. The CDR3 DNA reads TGTGCCAGCTCACCAAACAGTAACACCGGGGAGCTGTTTTTT.

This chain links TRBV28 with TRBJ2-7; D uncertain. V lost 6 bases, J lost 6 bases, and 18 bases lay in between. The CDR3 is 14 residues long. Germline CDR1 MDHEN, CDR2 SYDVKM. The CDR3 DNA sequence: TGTGCCAGCAGCCACCAAATGGAGTTTGCCGAGCAGTACTTC. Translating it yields CASSHQMEFAEQYF.

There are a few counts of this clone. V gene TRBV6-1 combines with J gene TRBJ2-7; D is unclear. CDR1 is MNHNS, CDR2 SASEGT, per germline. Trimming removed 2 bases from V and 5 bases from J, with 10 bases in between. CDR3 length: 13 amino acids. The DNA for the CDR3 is TGTGCCAGCAGTGAAAGTGGGCTCCACGAGCAGTACTTC. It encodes CASSESGLHEQYF.

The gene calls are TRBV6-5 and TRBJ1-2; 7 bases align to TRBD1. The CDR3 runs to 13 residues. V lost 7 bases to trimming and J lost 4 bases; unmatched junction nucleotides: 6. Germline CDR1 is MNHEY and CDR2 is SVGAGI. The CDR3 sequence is CASTRGTAYGYTF. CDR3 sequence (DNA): TGTGCCAGCACTAGGGGGACAGCCTATGGCTACACCTTC.

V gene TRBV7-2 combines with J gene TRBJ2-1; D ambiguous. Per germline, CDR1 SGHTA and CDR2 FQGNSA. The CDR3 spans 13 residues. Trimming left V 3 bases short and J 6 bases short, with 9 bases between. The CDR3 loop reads CASSFPGINEQFF. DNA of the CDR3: TGTGCCAGCAGCTTTCCCGGTATCAATGAGCAGTTCTTC.

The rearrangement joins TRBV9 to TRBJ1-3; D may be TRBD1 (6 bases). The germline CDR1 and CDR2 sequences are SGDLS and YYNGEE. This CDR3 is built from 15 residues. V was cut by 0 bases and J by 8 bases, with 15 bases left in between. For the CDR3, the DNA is TGTGCCAGCAGCGTAGCACAGGGTTGGGGAGACACCATATATTTT. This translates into CASSVAQGWGDTIYF.

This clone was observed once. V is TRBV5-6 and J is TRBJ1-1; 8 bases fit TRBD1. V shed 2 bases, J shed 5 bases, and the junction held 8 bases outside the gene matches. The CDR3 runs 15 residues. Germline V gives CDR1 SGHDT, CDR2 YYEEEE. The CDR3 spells CASSLVPGGFTEAFF. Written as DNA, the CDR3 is TGTGCCAGCAGCTTAGTTCCAGGGGGCTTTACTGAAGCTTTCTTT.

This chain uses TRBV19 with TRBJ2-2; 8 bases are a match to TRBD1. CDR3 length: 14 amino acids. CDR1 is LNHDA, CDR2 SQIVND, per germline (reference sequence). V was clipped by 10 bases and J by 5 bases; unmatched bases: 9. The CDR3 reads CATRQGHRTGELFF. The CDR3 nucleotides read TGTGCCACCCGACAGGGGCATCGGACCGGGGAGCTGTTTTTT.

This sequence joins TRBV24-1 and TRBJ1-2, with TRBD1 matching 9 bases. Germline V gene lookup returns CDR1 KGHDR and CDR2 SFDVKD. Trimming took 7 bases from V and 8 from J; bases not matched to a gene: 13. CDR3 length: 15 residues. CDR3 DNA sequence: TGTGCCACCAGCCTAGGGGGACAGGGAGTAGAGGGCTACACCTTC. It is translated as CATSLGGQGVEGYTF.

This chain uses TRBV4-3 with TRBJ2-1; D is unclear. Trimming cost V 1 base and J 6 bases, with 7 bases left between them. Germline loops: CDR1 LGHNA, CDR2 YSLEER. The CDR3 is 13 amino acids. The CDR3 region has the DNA TGCGCCAGCAGCCAAGGTCGTCGCAATGAGCAGTTCTTC. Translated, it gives CASSQGRRNEQFF.

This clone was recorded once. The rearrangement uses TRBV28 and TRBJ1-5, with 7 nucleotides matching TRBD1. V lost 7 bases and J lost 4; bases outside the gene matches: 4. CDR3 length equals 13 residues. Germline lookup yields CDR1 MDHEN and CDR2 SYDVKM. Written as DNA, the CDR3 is TGTGCCAGCACCCCAGGGGGGAATCAGCCCCAGCATTTT. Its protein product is CASTPGGNQPQHF.

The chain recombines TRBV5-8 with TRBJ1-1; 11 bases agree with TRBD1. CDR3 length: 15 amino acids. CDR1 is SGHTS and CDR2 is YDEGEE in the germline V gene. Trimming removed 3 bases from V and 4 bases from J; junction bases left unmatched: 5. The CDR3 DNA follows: TGTGCCAGCAGCTCCGGGACAGGGGGTATCACTGAAGCTTTCTTT. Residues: CASSSGTGGITEAFF.

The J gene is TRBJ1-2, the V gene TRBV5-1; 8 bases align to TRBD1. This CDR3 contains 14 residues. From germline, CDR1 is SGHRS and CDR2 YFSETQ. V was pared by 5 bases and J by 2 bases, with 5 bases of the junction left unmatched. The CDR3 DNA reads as TGCGCCAGCAGGTTACGGACAGGGAACTATGGCTACACCTTC. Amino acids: CASRLRTGNYGYTF. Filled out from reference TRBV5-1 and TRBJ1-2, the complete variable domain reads KAGVTQTPRYLIKTRGQQVTLSCSPISGHRSVSWYQQTPGQGLQFLFEYFSETQRNKGNFPGRFSGRQFSNSRSEMNVSTLELGDSALYLCASRLRTGNYGYTFGSGTRLTVV.

This chain's CDR3 is CASSQEGDRPYEQYF. CDR3 in DNA: TGTGCCAGTAGCCAAGAGGGGGACAGGCCCTACGAGCAGTACTTC. This chain links TRBV19 with TRBJ2-7; the match to TRBD1 covers 8 bases. V gave up 6 bases and J gave up 2 bases; unmatched junction bases: 9. Germline values: CDR1 LNHDA, CDR2 SQIVND (reference sequence). This CDR3 has 15 amino acids.

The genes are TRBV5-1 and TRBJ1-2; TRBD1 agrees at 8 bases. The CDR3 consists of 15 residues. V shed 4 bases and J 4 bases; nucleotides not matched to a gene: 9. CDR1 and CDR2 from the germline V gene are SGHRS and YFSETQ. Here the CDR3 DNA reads TGCGCCAGCAGCCTGTTACAGGGGGAGTCCTATGGCTACACCTTC. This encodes CASSLLQGESYGYTF. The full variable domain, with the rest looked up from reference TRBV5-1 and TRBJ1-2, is KAGVTQTPRYLIKTRGQQVTLSCSPISGHRSVSWYQQTPGQGLQFLFEYFSETQRNKGNFPGRFSGRQFSNSRSEMNVSTLELGDSALYLCASSLLQGESYGYTFGSGTRLTVV.